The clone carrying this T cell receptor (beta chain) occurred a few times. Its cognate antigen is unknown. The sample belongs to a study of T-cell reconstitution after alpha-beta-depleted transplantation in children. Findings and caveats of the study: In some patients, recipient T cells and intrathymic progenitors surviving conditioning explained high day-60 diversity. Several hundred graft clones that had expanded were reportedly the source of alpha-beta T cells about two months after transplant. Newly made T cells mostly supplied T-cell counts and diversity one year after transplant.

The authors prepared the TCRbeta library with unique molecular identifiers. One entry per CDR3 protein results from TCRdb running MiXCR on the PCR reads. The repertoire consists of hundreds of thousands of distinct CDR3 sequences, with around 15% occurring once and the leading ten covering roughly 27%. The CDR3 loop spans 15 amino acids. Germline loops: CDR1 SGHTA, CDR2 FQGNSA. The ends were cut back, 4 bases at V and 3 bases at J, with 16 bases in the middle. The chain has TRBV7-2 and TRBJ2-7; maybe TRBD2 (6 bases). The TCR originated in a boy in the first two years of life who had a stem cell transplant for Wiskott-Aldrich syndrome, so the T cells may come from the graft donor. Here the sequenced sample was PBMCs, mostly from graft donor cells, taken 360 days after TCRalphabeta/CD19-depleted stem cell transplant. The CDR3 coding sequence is TGTGCCAGCAGCTCCTCTGGGACTGCCGACTACGAGCAGTACTTC. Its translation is CASSSSGTADYEQYF.